In this sample, the clone carrying this TCR beta chain turned up a few times. This sample was taken from a study of blood T cells in healthy people across ages. A second PCR, run for roughly 7 to 12 cycles, used a sample-barcoded 5' primer plus a J-beta primer mix. Researchers report that each sample yielded at least 3 million CDR3-containing paired-end reads. Via MiXCR, TCRdb re-called the 5' RACE reads, giving one row per CDR3 protein. The sample has around 780,000 distinct CDR3 sequences; about 61% are singletons. V was cut by 5 bases and J by 2 bases, with 13 bases left in between. This CDR3 is built from 14 residues. CDR1 and CDR2 from the germline V gene are MNHEY and SVGAGI.

Sample: blood. This receptor was obtained from a man aged 40-49 years in good health. The rearrangement joins TRBV6-5 to TRBJ2-7; TRBD1 might be the D (6 bases). CDR3: CASSDEQGTYEQYF. The CDR3 region has the DNA TGTGCCAGCAGTGACGAACAGGGTACCTACGAGCAGTACTTC.